This T cell receptor beta chain is from a study of shared clonotypes between healthy human individuals. CD45RO-negative cells were positively selected for CCR7, leaving out terminally differentiated effector memory CD45RA+ cells. The repertoire was sequenced with immunoSEQ multiplex PCR; TCRdb's copy has only in-frame clones and lacks some. Among around 620,000 clones listed, about 95% were seen once. CDR3 length: 14 residues. CDR1 PRHDT and CDR2 FYEKMQ come from the germline V gene (reference sequence). V dropped 5 bases and J dropped 7; count of bases not matched to a gene: 7. The sequence derives from a woman aged 30 to 39 in good health. The chain is built from TRBV13 and TRBJ2-3; 9 bases are a match to TRBD1. The specimen was naive CD8+ T cells sorted from blood. The chain's CDR3 is CASSGDRAGNTQYF. DNA for the CDR3: TGTGCCAGCAGCGGGGACAGGGCTGGAAATACGCAGTATTTT.